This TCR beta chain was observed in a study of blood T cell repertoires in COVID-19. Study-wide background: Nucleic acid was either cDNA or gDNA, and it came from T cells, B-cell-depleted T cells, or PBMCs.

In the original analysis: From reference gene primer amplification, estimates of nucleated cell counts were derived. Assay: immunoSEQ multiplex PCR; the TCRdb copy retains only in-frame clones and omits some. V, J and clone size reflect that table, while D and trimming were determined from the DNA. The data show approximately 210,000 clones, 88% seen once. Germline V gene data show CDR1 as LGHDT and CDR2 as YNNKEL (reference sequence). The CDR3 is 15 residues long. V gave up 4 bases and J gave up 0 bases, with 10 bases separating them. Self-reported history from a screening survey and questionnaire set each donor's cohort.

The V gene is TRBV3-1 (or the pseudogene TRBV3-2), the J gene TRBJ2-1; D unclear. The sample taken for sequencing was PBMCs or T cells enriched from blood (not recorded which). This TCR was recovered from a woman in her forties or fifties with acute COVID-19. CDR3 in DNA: TGTGCCAGCAGCCTAGACTCTAGCTCCTACAATGAGCAGTTCTTC. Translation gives CASSLDSSSYNEQFF.